Listed here is a single T cell receptor beta chain. Its antigen remains unknown. Assay used: immunoSEQ multiplex PCR; TCRdb lists only in-frame clones, some missing. The sample holds 55,000 to 65,000 clones, 75% to 95% seen once. V lost 2 bases, J lost 4 bases, and 18 bases lay in between. CDR1 and CDR2 from the germline V gene are SGHRS and YFSETQ. The CDR3 has 16 residues. This sample stems from a study of cytomegalovirus exposure and HLA in healthy donors. General study findings and limits: In a later analysis, first-cohort TCR clusters were found to tend to co-occur in the approximately 120 validation repertoires.

The sample taken for sequencing was PBMCs. The origin of this receptor is a man in his late teens or twenties in good health and CMV-seronegative. V usage is TRBV5-1 and J usage is TRBJ1-1; D perhaps matches TRBD1 (5 bases). CDR3 in amino acids: CASSFGTGLTPTEAFF. CDR3 DNA sequence: TGCGCCAGCAGCTTTGGGACTGGACTAACTCCCACTGAAGCTTTCTTT.